Listed here are 31 T cell receptor beta chains from one sample, sequenced in a study of blood T cell repertoires in COVID-19. TCRdb's copy holds only in-frame clones and misses some; the assay was immunoSEQ multiplex PCR. The repertoire consists of 150,000 to 200,000 clones, with 80% to 90% occurring once and the leading ten covering more than 1.5%. Sequencing was done on a sample of peripheral blood. Every receptor here comes from a woman aged 50 to 65 with acute or convalescent COVID-19.

The chain is built from TRBV11-3 and TRBJ2-3; the match to TRBD2 covers 8 bases. V lost 6 bases to trimming and J lost 6 bases; unmatched junction nucleotides: 5. CDR1 is SGHNT and CDR2 is YENEEA in the germline V gene. This CDR3 spans 13 amino acids. Here the CDR3 reads CASSSSGPDTQYF. The CDR3 DNA sequence: TGTGCCAGCAGTTCTAGCGGGCCCGATACGCAGTATTTT.

The chain links TRBV27 to TRBJ1-4; D uncertain. Germline lookup yields CDR1 MNHEY and CDR2 SMNVEV (reference sequence). This CDR3 region has 14 residues. The V end was cut by 6 bases, the J end by 0 bases, with 8 bases between. CDR3: CASSLQSTNEKLFF. The CDR3 nucleotides read TGTGCCAGCAGCCTACAGTCAACTAATGAAAAACTGTTTTTT.

The CDR3 DNA reads as TGTGCCAGCAGTCCCTCTAGAGCCTATGGCTACACCTTC. It yields the protein CASSPSRAYGYTF. The chain links TRBV27 to TRBJ1-2; D unresolved. Germline V gene lookup returns CDR1 MNHEY and CDR2 SMNVEV (reference sequence). V lost 5 bases and J 4 bases, leaving 11 bases between the germline ends. The CDR3 extends over 13 amino acids.

The rearrangement links TRBV19 to TRBJ2-2, with D uncertain. Trimming shortened V by 4 bases and J by 1 base, and 10 bases separated the two germline ends. The germline CDR1 and CDR2 sequences are LNHDA and SQIVND (reference sequence). The CDR3 is 15 amino acids. CDR3 DNA: TGTGCCAGTAGTAGTCTCGCGGTGAACACCGGGGAGCTGTTTTTT. It codes for CASSSLAVNTGELFF.

This clone was found once. The chain uses TRBV10-3 and TRBJ2-1; 8 nucleotides line up with TRBD2. The CDR3 length is 15 residues. Per the germline V gene, CDR1 is ENHRY and CDR2 is SYGVKD. V lost 5 bases, J lost 0 bases, and 3 bases stayed unmatched. CDR3 sequence (DNA): TGTGCCATCAGTCAAAGCGGGAGCTCCTACAATGAGCAGTTCTTC. Amino acids: CAISQSGSSYNEQFF.

The sample holds one count of this clone. V and J are TRBV12-5 and TRBJ2-4; D remains ambiguous. Germline values: CDR1 LGHNT, CDR2 FRNRAP. The V end lost 6 bases, the J end lost 1 base, and 7 bases lay between the germline ends. The CDR3 length is 13 residues. The CDR3 here is CASGSEAKNIQYF. The CDR3 nucleotides are TGTGCTAGTGGGAGCGAGGCCAAAAACATTCAGTACTTC.

The CDR3 DNA reads as TGTGCCAGCAGGCCGGGACTAGCGGGCCTCGGGGAGCAGTTCTTC. It specifies CASRPGLAGLGEQFF. The V gene is TRBV6-5, the J gene TRBJ2-1; 12 nucleotides match TRBD2. Germline CDR1 reads MNHEY; CDR2 reads SVGAGI. The CDR3 is 15 amino acids. Trimming cost V 6 bases and J 10 bases; bases outside gene matches: 10.

The chain combines TRBV6-2 or TRBV6-3 with TRBJ2-7; 7 bases agree with TRBD1. Germline V gene data show CDR1 as MNHEY and CDR2 as SVGEGT. This CDR3 is built from 13 residues. V shed 5 bases and J 4 bases; nucleotides not matched to a gene: 5. The CDR3: CASSQTGWYEQYF. CDR3 in DNA: TGTGCCAGCAGTCAGACAGGGTGGTACGAGCAGTACTTC.

V and J are TRBV7-2 and TRBJ2-7, with a weak D call TRBD2 (5 bases). Germline-derived CDR1 and CDR2 are SGHTA and FQGNSA. There are 12 residues in the CDR3. Trimming pared 5 bases from V and 7 bases from J, leaving 12 bases between. For the CDR3, the DNA is TGTGCCAGCAGCGGCTGGGGAGCTGAGCAGTACTTC. Its translation is CASSGWGAEQYF.

The chain employs TRBV6-5 and TRBJ1-2; 9 positions match TRBD1. Germline V gene lookup returns CDR1 MNHEY and CDR2 SVGAGI. This CDR3 has 13 residues. V lost 6 bases, J lost 6 bases, and 5 bases stayed unmatched. CDR3 nucleotides: TGTGCCAGCAGGGAGACAGGGGGGGATGGCTACACCTTC. Its translation is CASRETGGDGYTF.

The V and J genes are TRBV12-3 or TRBV12-4 and TRBJ1-2, with D possibly being TRBD1 (5 bases). V lost 6 bases, J lost 8 bases, and 16 bases lay in between. The CDR3 is 13 amino acids. The CDR3 DNA sequence: TGTGCCAGCAGAACGACGGGCGGGACGGGCTACACCTTC. Translated: CASRTTGGTGYTF.

This chain connects TRBV11-3 to TRBJ2-7; 11 bases align to TRBD1. The germline gives CDR1 SGHNT, CDR2 YENEEA. V dropped 3 bases and J dropped 6; count of bases not matched to a gene: 7. The CDR3 sequence is 15 residues long. The CDR3 region has the DNA TGTGCCAGCAGCTTCGTGGGACAGGGGGATATCGAGCAGTACTTC. Residues: CASSFVGQGDIEQYF.

The J gene is TRBJ2-5, the V gene TRBV20-1; D is possibly TRBD1 (6 bases). This CDR3 region has 16 residues. CDR1 DFQATT and CDR2 SNEGSKA come from the germline V gene (reference sequence). The germline V and J ends were trimmed by 6 bases and 2 bases, with 22 bases remaining between them. The CDR3 bases are TGCAGTGCCAGTCTCGAGTCCTTCGACAGGCAAGAGACCCAGTACTTC. This translates into CSASLESFDRQETQYF.

To note about this clone: Other DNA sequences from this sample encode an identical CDR3 as well. The chain employs TRBV7-9 and TRBJ1-5; D is ambiguous. V was trimmed by 2 bases and J by 0 bases, leaving 5 bases between them. This CDR3 region has 14 residues. The germline CDR1 and CDR2 sequences are SEHNR and FQNEAQ (reference sequence). In DNA, the CDR3 is TGTGCCAGCAGCTTACAGGATAGCAATCAGCCCCAGCATTTT. Its translation is CASSLQDSNQPQHF.

With respect to this clone: In the same sample, other DNA sequences code for this CDR3. The chain recombines TRBV7-9 with TRBJ1-4; 7 bases align to TRBD1. J was trimmed by 4 bases and V by 1 base; bases with no gene match: 0. Germline CDR1 SEHNR, CDR2 FQNEAQ (reference sequence). The CDR3 spans 14 residues. This CDR3 reads CASSLGQGNEKLFF. CDR3 DNA: TGTGCCAGCAGCTTAGGACAGGGTAATGAAAAACTGTTTTTT.

The V gene is TRBV10-3, the J gene TRBJ2-7; 8 bases agree with TRBD2. The length of the CDR3 is 14 residues. Trimming took 5 bases from V and 5 from J; bases not matched to a gene: 8. CDR1 is ENHRY and CDR2 is SYGVKD in the germline V gene. Here the CDR3 reads CAISLAGKSDEQYF. CDR3 bases: TGTGCCATCAGTTTAGCGGGAAAGTCAGACGAGCAGTACTTC.

This clone was picked up one time. The same CDR3 is also encoded by other DNA sequences in this sample. The CDR3 protein is CASSFYRGTEAFF. CDR3 DNA sequence: TGTGCCAGCAGCTTCTACAGGGGAACTGAAGCTTTCTTT. V usage is TRBV7-9 and J usage is TRBJ1-1, with 7 bases lining up with TRBD1. The CDR3 covers 13 residues. V gave up 3 bases and J gave up 5 bases; unmatched junction bases: 3. Germline V gene sequence: CDR1 SEHNR, CDR2 FQNEAQ (reference sequence).

The chain couples TRBV4-3 to TRBJ1-4; D is uncertain. Per the germline V gene, CDR1 is LGHNA and CDR2 is YSLEER. The ends were cut back, 0 bases at V and 3 bases at J, with 8 bases in the middle. The CDR3 covers 15 residues. The CDR3 region has the DNA TGCGCCAGCAGCCAAGAGTTGAGATCTAATGAAAAACTGTTTTTT. Protein sequence: CASSQELRSNEKLFF.

A note on this clone: The same CDR3 arises from other DNA sequences in this sample as well. This rearrangement joins TRBV7-3 to TRBJ2-1; 12 bases fit TRBD2. The ends lost 2 bases at V and 7 bases at J; junction bases unmatched: 0. CDR3 length equals 14 residues. Per the germline V gene, CDR1 is SGHTA and CDR2 is FQGTGA. CDR3 in DNA: TGTGCCAGCAGCTTAGGACTAGCGGGGAATGAGCAGTTCTTC. It encodes CASSLGLAGNEQFF.

The chain links TRBV27 to TRBJ1-5; TRBD1 aligns across 11 bases. There are 16 residues in the CDR3. CDR1 and CDR2 from the germline V gene are MNHEY and SMNVEV (reference sequence). Germline trimming cut 3 bases from V and 5 bases from J; bases unmatched to any gene: 6. CDR3 sequence (DNA): TGTGCCAGCAGTTTGAGGACAGGGGGCTGGGATCAGCCCCAGCATTTT. This translates into CASSLRTGGWDQPQHF.

The V gene is TRBV3-1 (or the pseudogene TRBV3-2), the J gene TRBJ1-6; no definite D call. The ends were cut back, 2 bases at V and 7 bases at J, with 15 bases in the middle. Germline lookup yields CDR1 LGHDT and CDR2 YNNKEL (reference sequence). This CDR3 comprises 16 residues. CDR3 DNA: TGTGCCAGCAGCCAATCGACGTACAGCTCCAATTCACCCCTCCACTTT. Encoded protein: CASSQSTYSSNSPLHF.

The rearrangement uses TRBV29-1 and TRBJ1-1, with TRBD1 matching 10 bases. With V trimmed by 7 bases and J by 4 bases, 15 bases remained unmatched. Germline loops: CDR1 SQVTM, CDR2 ANQGSEA. The CDR3 totals 16 residues. CDR3 in DNA: TGCAGCGGAAGGACAGGGGGACATATACAGGGCACTGAAGCTTTCTTT. Protein: CSGRTGGHIQGTEAFF.

The J gene is TRBJ1-2, the V gene TRBV19; D is unresolved. Germline V lookup: CDR1 LNHDA, CDR2 SQIVND (reference sequence). The ends were cut back, 6 bases at V and 5 bases at J, with 7 bases in the middle. The CDR3 extends over 11 amino acids. CDR3 bases: TGTGCCAGTAGGCTAGAATATGGCTACACCTTC. It codes for CASRLEYGYTF.

The CDR3 DNA sequence: TGTGCCATCAGTGGAGGGGCGGGAGGGGCTGAGCAGTTCTTC. The encoded protein is CAISGGAGGAEQFF. The chain has TRBV10-3 and TRBJ2-1; 9 nucleotides agree with TRBD2. Germline CDR1 ENHRY, CDR2 SYGVKD. This CDR3 region has 14 residues. V shed 4 bases and J 9 bases; nucleotides not matched to a gene: 7.

This chain links TRBV19 with TRBJ1-2; TRBD1 agrees at 8 bases. J gave up 8 bases and V 3 bases, and 8 bases lay outside the gene matches. CDR3 length: 14 amino acids. Per the germline V gene, CDR1 is LNHDA and CDR2 is SQIVND (reference sequence). The CDR3 protein is CASSIRGQGLGYTF. In DNA, the CDR3 is TGTGCCAGTAGTATCAGGGGGCAGGGCCTGGGCTACACCTTC.

The chain carries TRBV19 and TRBJ1-1, with 8 bases fitting TRBD1. Germline loops: CDR1 LNHDA, CDR2 SQIVND (reference sequence). This CDR3 has 15 amino acids. Unmatched junction bases numbered 8, after V lost 4 bases and J lost 4 bases. The CDR3 DNA reads as TGTGCCAGTAGTACCCGGACAGGGATTACCACTGAAGCTTTCTTT. Amino acid sequence: CASSTRTGITTEAFF.

This rearrangement joins TRBV19 to TRBJ2-1; weak D call: TRBD1 (6 bases). The V end lost 5 bases, the J end lost 3 bases, and 14 bases lay between the germline ends. This CDR3 spans 15 amino acids. Germline V lookup: CDR1 LNHDA, CDR2 SQIVND (reference sequence). The CDR3 reads CASSDNRVLYNEQFF. The CDR3 bases are TGTGCCAGTAGTGATAACAGGGTCCTCTACAATGAGCAGTTCTTC.

The chain couples TRBV30 to TRBJ1-1; a weak D match, TRBD1 (5 bases). CDR1 is GTSNPN, CDR2 SVGIG, per germline (reference sequence). Between the trimmed V and J ends, which lost 4 bases and 6 bases, there was a span of 18 bases. The CDR3 totals 14 residues. The CDR3 is CAWNRLLGDAEAFF. In DNA form, the CDR3 reads TGTGCCTGGAACCGACTGCTAGGGGATGCTGAAGCTTTCTTT.

This clone has just one count. V gene TRBV30 combines with J gene TRBJ1-2; 9 bases match TRBD1. After removal of 3 bases from V and 8 bases from J, the junction contained 4 bases not matched to a gene. The CDR3 has 12 amino acids. Germline CDR1 is GTSNPN and CDR2 is SVGIG (reference sequence). The CDR3 sequence is CAWRSTGGGYTF. Written as DNA, the CDR3 is TGTGCCTGGAGGTCGACAGGGGGAGGCTACACCTTC.

This clone was observed once. The chain couples TRBV4-3 to TRBJ1-6, with a weak D call TRBD1 (6 bases). This CDR3 spans 17 amino acids. V was cut by 3 bases and J by 5 bases, with 17 bases left in between. CDR1 is LGHNA and CDR2 is YSLEER in the germline V gene. In nucleotides, the CDR3 is TGCGCCAGCAGCCAGGCCCTGGGGGCCAAGGATAATTCACCCCTCCACTTT. Its translation is CASSQALGAKDNSPLHF.

V and J are TRBV10-2 and TRBJ1-3; possible D gene TRBD1, 6 bases. V shed 8 bases and J shed 0 bases, with 11 bases lying between them. This CDR3 comprises 14 residues. Germline V gene data show CDR1 as WSHSY and CDR2 as SAAADI. The CDR3 region is CASGTPFSGNTIYF. For the CDR3, the DNA is TGCGCCAGCGGGACACCCTTCTCTGGAAACACCATATATTTT.